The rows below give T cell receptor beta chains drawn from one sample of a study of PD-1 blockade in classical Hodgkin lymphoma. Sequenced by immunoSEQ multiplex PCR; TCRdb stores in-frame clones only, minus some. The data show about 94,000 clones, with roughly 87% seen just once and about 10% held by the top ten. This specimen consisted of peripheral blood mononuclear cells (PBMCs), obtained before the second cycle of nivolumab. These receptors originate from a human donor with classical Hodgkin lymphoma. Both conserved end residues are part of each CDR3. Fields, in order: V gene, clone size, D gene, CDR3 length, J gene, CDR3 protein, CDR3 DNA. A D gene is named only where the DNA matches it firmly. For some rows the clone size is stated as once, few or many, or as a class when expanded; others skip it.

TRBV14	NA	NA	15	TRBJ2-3	CASSQVDRSTDTQYF	TGTGCCAGCAGCCAAGTGGACCGGAGCACAGATACGCAGTATTTT
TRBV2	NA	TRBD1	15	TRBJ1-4	CASRGNTGEDEKLFF	TGTGCCAGCAGGGGTAATACAGGGGAGGATGAAAAACTGTTTTTT
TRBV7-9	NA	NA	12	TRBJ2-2	CASSSGTGELFF	TGTGCCAGCAGCTCGGGCACCGGGGAGCTGTTTTTT
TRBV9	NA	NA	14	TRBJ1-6	CASSVAVHNSPLHF	TGTGCCAGCAGCGTAGCTGTCCACAATTCACCCCTCCACTTT
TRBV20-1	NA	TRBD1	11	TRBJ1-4	CSARQGQKLFF	TGCAGTGCCAGACAGGGTCAGAAACTGTTTTTT
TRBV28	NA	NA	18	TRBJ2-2	CASSLDRIGGKGSGELFF	TGTGCCAGCAGTTTGGACAGGATCGGCGGGAAGGGCTCCGGGGAGCTGTTTTTT
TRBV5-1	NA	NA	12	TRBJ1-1	CASSSGNTEAFF	TGCGCCAGCAGCTCCGGGAACACTGAAGCTTTCTTT
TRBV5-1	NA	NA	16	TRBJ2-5	CASSLEPTGTQETQYF	TGCGCCAGCAGCTTGGAACCAACAGGGACTCAAGAGACCCAGTACTTC
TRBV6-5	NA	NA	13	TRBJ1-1	CASSWGSNTEAFF	TGTGCCAGCAGTTGGGGAAGTAACACTGAAGCTTTCTTT
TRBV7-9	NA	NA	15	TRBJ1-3	CASSLVSGSGNTIYF	TGTGCCAGCAGCCTCGTTTCAGGGTCCGGAAACACCATATATTTT
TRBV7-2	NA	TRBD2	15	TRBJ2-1	CASSKMGLGFNEQFF	TGTGCCAGCAGCAAGATGGGACTAGGGTTCAATGAGCAGTTCTTC
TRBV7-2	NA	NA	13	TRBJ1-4	CASSSRGNEKLFF	TGTGCCAGCAGCTCCAGGGGAAATGAAAAACTGTTTTTT
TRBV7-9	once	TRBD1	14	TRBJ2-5	CASSSPTGSETQYF	TGTGCCAGCAGCTCCCCGACAGGGTCAGAGACCCAGTACTTC
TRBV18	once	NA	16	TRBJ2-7	CASSPPRQGKWYEQYF	TGTGCCAGCTCACCACCTCGGCAGGGCAAGTGGTACGAGCAGTACTTC
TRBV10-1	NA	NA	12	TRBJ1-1	CASRWTASEAFF	TGCGCCAGCAGGTGGACAGCCTCTGAAGCTTTCTTT
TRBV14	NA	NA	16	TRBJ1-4	CASSQASTQVEEKLFF	TGTGCCAGCAGCCAAGCCTCCACGCAGGTCGAAGAAAAACTGTTTTTT
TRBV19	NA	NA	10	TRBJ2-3	CASSGGTQYF	TGTGCCAGTAGCGGGGGTACGCAGTATTTT
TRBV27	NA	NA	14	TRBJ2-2	CASSLGRVTGELFF	TGTGCCAGCAGTTTAGGCAGGGTGACGGGGGAGCTGTTTTTT
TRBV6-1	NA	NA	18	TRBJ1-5	CASSGLQTILYSNQPQHF	TGTGCCAGCAGTGGCCTTCAGACCATACTATATAGCAATCAGCCCCAGCATTTT
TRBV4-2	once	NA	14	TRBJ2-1	CASSQDFDVSEQFF	TGTGCCAGCAGCCAAGATTTCGATGTTAGTGAGCAGTTCTTC
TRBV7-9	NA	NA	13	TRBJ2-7	CATAQDLNYEQYF	TGTGCCACCGCCCAAGACCTAAACTACGAGCAGTACTTC
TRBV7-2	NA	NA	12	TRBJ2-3	CASSLGAHTQYF	TGTGCCAGCAGCTTAGGGGCCCATACGCAGTATTTT
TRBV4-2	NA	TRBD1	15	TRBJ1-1	CASSQGTGGFTEAFF	TGTGCCAGCAGCCAGGGGACAGGGGGTTTCACTGAAGCTTTCTTT
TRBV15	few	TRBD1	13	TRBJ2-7	CATSKLQGYEQYF	TGTGCCACCAGCAAATTACAGGGGTACGAGCAGTACTTC
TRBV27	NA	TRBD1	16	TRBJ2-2	CASRLTAQGDTGELFF	TGTGCCAGCAGATTAACCGCCCAGGGGGACACCGGGGAGCTGTTTTTT
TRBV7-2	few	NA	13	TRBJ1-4	CASQGGPNEKLFF	TGTGCCAGCCAAGGGGGGCCTAATGAAAAACTGTTTTTT
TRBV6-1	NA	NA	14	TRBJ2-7	CASSDRGARYEQYF	TGTGCCAGCAGTGACAGGGGGGCTAGATACGAGCAGTACTTC
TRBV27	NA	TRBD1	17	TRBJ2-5	CASSRAPGTGYQETQYF	TGTGCCAGCAGTAGAGCCCCCGGGACAGGGTACCAAGAGACCCAGTACTTC
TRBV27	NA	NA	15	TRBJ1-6	CASSQNSPGHSPLHF	TGTGCCAGCAGTCAAAACTCCCCCGGGCATTCACCCCTCCACTTT
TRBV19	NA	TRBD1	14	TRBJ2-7	CASSPDRASYEQYF	TGTGCCAGTAGTCCCGACAGGGCGTCCTACGAGCAGTACTTC
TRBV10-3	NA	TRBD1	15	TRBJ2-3	CAISWGQGGADTQYF	TGTGCCATCAGCTGGGGACAGGGGGGCGCAGATACGCAGTATTTT
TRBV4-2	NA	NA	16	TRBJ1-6	CASSPYAGEDNSPLHF	TGTGCCAGCAGCCCCTATGCGGGAGAAGATAATTCACCCCTCCACTTT
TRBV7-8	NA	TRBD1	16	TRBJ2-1	CASSSGPDRAYNEQFF	TGTGCCAGCAGCTCCGGACCGGACAGGGCCTACAATGAGCAGTTCTTC
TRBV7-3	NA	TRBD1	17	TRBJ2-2	CASSSAPQGAGTGELFF	TGTGCCAGCAGCTCGGCCCCCCAGGGGGCAGGGACCGGGGAGCTGTTTTTT
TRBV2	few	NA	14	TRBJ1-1	CASSDWDRGTEAFF	TGTGCCAGCAGTGACTGGGATCGGGGCACTGAAGCTTTCTTT
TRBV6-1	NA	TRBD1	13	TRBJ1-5	CASSGQGDQPQHF	TGTGCCAGCAGTGGACAGGGTGATCAGCCCCAGCATTTT
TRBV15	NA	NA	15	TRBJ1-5	CATSRDTIGNQPQHF	TGTGCCACCAGCAGAGATACGATCGGGAATCAGCCCCAGCATTTT
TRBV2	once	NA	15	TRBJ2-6	CASLSRDTGANVLTF	TGTGCCAGCCTTTCGCGAGATACTGGGGCCAACGTCCTGACTTTC
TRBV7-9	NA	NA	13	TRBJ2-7	CASSNPASYEQYF	TGTGCCAGCAGCAACCCCGCATCCTACGAGCAGTACTTC
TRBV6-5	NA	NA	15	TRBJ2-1	CASSYERGSYNEQFF	TGTGCCAGCAGTTACGAGAGGGGCTCCTACAATGAGCAGTTCTTC
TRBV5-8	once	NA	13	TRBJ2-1	CASSFWGANEQFF	TGTGCCAGCAGCTTCTGGGGAGCCAATGAGCAGTTCTTC
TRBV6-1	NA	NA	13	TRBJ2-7	CASSQGHNYEQYF	TGTGCCAGCAGTCAAGGACACAACTACGAGCAGTACTTC
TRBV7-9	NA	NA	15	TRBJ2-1	CASSLAGNSYNEQFF	TGTGCCAGCAGCTTAGCGGGGAACTCCTACAATGAGCAGTTCTTC
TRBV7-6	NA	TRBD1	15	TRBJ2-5	CASSLGGLGQETQYF	TGTGCCAGCAGTTTAGGGGGCTTAGGTCAAGAGACCCAGTACTTC
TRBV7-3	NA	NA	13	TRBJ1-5	CASSAGTNQPQHF	TGTGCCAGCAGCGCTGGGACAAATCAGCCCCAGCATTTT
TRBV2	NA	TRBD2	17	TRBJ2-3	CASSVASGRANTDTQYF	TGTGCCAGCAGTGTGGCTAGCGGGAGGGCCAACACAGATACGCAGTATTTT
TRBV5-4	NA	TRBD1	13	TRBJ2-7	CASSGQGTYEQYF	TGTGCCAGCAGCGGACAGGGGACTTACGAGCAGTACTTC
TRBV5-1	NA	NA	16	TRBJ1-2	CASKTGAVEYNYGYTF	TGCGCCAGCAAGACCGGAGCAGTAGAGTATAACTATGGCTACACCTTC
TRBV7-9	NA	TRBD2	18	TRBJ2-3	CASSLVGGLAGFTDTQYF	TGTGCCAGCAGCTTAGTGGGGGGACTAGCGGGATTCACAGATACGCAGTATTTT
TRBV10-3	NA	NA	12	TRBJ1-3	CAMGSSGNTIYF	TGTGCCATGGGGAGCTCTGGAAACACCATATATTTT
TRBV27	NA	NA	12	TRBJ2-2	CASRIPTGELFF	TGTGCCAGCAGGATTCCCACCGGGGAGCTGTTTTTT
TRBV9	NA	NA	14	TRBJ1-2	CASSVGRGNDGYTF	TGTGCCAGCAGCGTAGGGCGGGGGAACGATGGCTACACCTTC
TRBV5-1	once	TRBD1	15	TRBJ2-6	CASGVGQAGANVLTF	TGCGCCAGCGGAGTAGGACAGGCTGGGGCCAACGTCCTGACTTTC
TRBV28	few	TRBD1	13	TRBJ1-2	CASTGGTFHGYTF	TGTGCCAGCACAGGGGGGACCTTCCATGGCTACACCTTC
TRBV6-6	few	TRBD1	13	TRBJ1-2	CASSYLGTDGYTF	TGTGCCAGCAGTTACTTGGGGACAGATGGCTACACCTTC
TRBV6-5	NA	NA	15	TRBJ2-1	CASSPRVSFVDEQFF	TGTGCCAGCAGTCCCCGCGTTAGCTTCGTGGATGAGCAGTTCTTC